These T cell receptor beta chains were read from a single sample in a study of beta chain features in type 1 diabetes. Repertoires were generated with immunoSEQ multiplex PCR, while TCRdb's copy carries only in-frame clones and drops some. The sample records hundreds of thousands of clones, more than 9.5% being singletons. The sample consisted of naive CD4+ T cells from blood. The receptors stem from a woman in her twenties or thirties in good health. The CDR3 runs from the conserved cysteine through the conserved F or W. D genes are given only for firm matches. Part of the rows lack a size; the others show once, few, many or a class for expanded clones.

V gene: TRBV30
D gene: TRBD2
J gene: TRBJ2-7
clone size: few
CDR3 protein: CAWTPGLASYEQYF
CDR3 DNA: TGTGCCTGGACCCCGGGACTAGCGTCCTACGAGCAGTACTTC

V gene: TRBV27
D gene: -
J gene: TRBJ2-3
clone size: few
CDR3 protein: CASSLDSGRGPDTQYF
CDR3 DNA: TGTGCCAGCAGTTTAGACTCTGGACGCGGGCCAGATACGCAGTATTTT

V gene: TRBV30
D gene: -
J gene: TRBJ2-7
clone size: few
CDR3 protein: CAWSVWRDEQYF
CDR3 DNA: TGTGCCTGGAGTGTATGGAGAGACGAGCAGTACTTC

V gene: TRBV28
D gene: TRBD2
J gene: TRBJ2-1
clone size: few
CDR3 protein: CASSFRPGTSGYNEQFF
CDR3 DNA: TGTGCCAGCAGTTTCCGACCTGGGACTAGCGGTTACAATGAGCAGTTCTTC

V gene: TRBV4-2
D gene: -
J gene: TRBJ2-3
clone size: few
CDR3 protein: CASSQDPRSTDTQYF
CDR3 DNA: TGTGCCAGCAGCCAAGATCCCAGGAGCACAGATACGCAGTATTTT

V gene: TRBV28
D gene: TRBD2
J gene: TRBJ2-3
clone size: few
CDR3 protein: CASSLSRIAGGPGTDTQYF
CDR3 DNA: TGTGCCAGCAGTCTCTCCCGGATAGCGGGAGGGCCGGGCACAGATACGCAGTATTTT

V gene: TRBV6-5
D gene: TRBD1
J gene: TRBJ2-1
clone size: -
CDR3 protein: CATKPTGLRANEQFF
CDR3 DNA: TGTGCCACCAAGCCGACAGGGTTGAGGGCCAATGAGCAGTTCTTC

V gene: TRBV4-1
D gene: -
J gene: TRBJ2-5
clone size: few
CDR3 protein: CASSQLANQETQYF
CDR3 DNA: TGCGCCAGCAGCCAACTAGCGAACCAAGAGACCCAGTACTTC

V gene: TRBV28
D gene: -
J gene: TRBJ1-5
clone size: few
CDR3 protein: CASSGATGGNQPQHF
CDR3 DNA: TGTGCCAGCAGTGGGGCCACCGGTGGCAATCAGCCCCAGCATTTT

V gene: TRBV28
D gene: TRBD1
J gene: TRBJ1-5
clone size: -
CDR3 protein: CASSPGTGSDQPQHF
CDR3 DNA: TGTGCCAGCAGCCCCGGGACAGGGTCGGATCAGCCCCAGCATTTT

V gene: TRBV7-9
D gene: TRBD2
J gene: TRBJ2-7
clone size: few
CDR3 protein: CASSVTSGSYEQYF
CDR3 DNA: TGTGCCAGCAGCGTGACTAGCGGGAGTTACGAGCAGTACTTC

V gene: TRBV2
D gene: TRBD1
J gene: TRBJ2-7
clone size: -
CDR3 protein: CASSGTGGYEQYF
CDR3 DNA: TGTGCCAGCAGTGGGACAGGGGGCTACGAGCAGTACTTC

V gene: TRBV18
D gene: -
J gene: TRBJ2-2
clone size: -
CDR3 protein: CASPRGINTNTGELFF
CDR3 DNA: TGTGCCAGTCCTCGAGGGATAAATACGAACACCGGGGAGCTGTTTTTT

V gene: TRBV5-5
D gene: TRBD1
J gene: TRBJ2-5
clone size: -
CDR3 protein: CASSLPTGSQETQYF
CDR3 DNA: TGTGCCAGCAGCCTCCCGACAGGGTCGCAAGAGACCCAGTACTTC

V gene: TRBV18
D gene: -
J gene: TRBJ2-1
clone size: -
CDR3 protein: CASSPQESVQFF
CDR3 DNA: TGTGCCAGCTCACCACAAGAGTCGGTGCAGTTCTTC

V gene: TRBV21-1
D gene: -
J gene: TRBJ2-1
clone size: -
CDR3 protein: CASSRDWKYNEQFF
CDR3 DNA: TGTGCCAGCAGCCGGGACTGGAAATACAATGAGCAGTTCTTC

V gene: TRBV4-1
D gene: -
J gene: TRBJ2-1
clone size: -
CDR3 protein: CASSILGASYNEQFF
CDR3 DNA: TGCGCCAGCAGCATCCTAGGAGCCTCCTACAATGAGCAGTTCTTC

V gene: TRBV10-3
D gene: TRBD2
J gene: TRBJ2-5
clone size: few
CDR3 protein: CAISPGTRSSQETQYF
CDR3 DNA: TGTGCCATCAGTCCCGGGACTAGGTCTAGTCAAGAGACCCAGTACTTC

V gene: TRBV25-1
D gene: TRBD2
J gene: TRBJ2-5
clone size: -
CDR3 protein: CASSNPGLAGVETQYF
CDR3 DNA: TGTGCCAGCAGTAACCCGGGACTAGCGGGAGTGGAGACCCAGTACTTC

V gene: TRBV29-1
D gene: -
J gene: TRBJ2-2
clone size: -
CDR3 protein: CSGTQGNTGELFF
CDR3 DNA: TGCAGCGGCACACAGGGGAACACCGGGGAGCTGTTTTTT

V gene: TRBV28
D gene: -
J gene: TRBJ2-3
clone size: -
CDR3 protein: CASSGPVWQYF
CDR3 DNA: TGTGCCAGCAGTGGCCCCGTTTGGCAGTATTTT

V gene: TRBV27
D gene: -
J gene: TRBJ2-5
clone size: few
CDR3 protein: CASSWVQGRTQYF
CDR3 DNA: TGTGCCAGCAGTTGGGTACAGGGTCGGACCCAGTACTTC

V gene: TRBV7-9
D gene: -
J gene: TRBJ2-3
clone size: few
CDR3 protein: CASSLGQTTDTQYF
CDR3 DNA: TGTGCCAGCAGCTTAGGACAGACGACAGATACGCAGTATTTT

V gene: TRBV7-2
D gene: -
J gene: TRBJ2-4
clone size: -
CDR3 protein: CASSLTAGGNIQYF
CDR3 DNA: TGTGCCAGCAGCTTAACTGCAGGGGGGAACATTCAGTACTTC

V gene: TRBV5-1
D gene: -
J gene: TRBJ2-1
clone size: few
CDR3 protein: CASSLTPGSYNEQFF
CDR3 DNA: TGCGCCAGCAGCTTGACCCCGGGCTCCTACAATGAGCAGTTCTTC

V gene: TRBV9
D gene: TRBD2
J gene: TRBJ2-1
clone size: -
CDR3 protein: CASSVGLAGGNEQFF
CDR3 DNA: TGTGCCAGCAGCGTAGGACTAGCGGGAGGCAATGAGCAGTTCTTC

V gene: TRBV10-3
D gene: -
J gene: TRBJ2-3
clone size: few
CDR3 protein: CAISGGGGTDTQYF
CDR3 DNA: TGTGCCATCAGTGGAGGGGGGGGCACAGATACGCAGTATTTT

V gene: TRBV2
D gene: TRBD2
J gene: TRBJ2-7
clone size: -
CDR3 protein: CASSEMGSGSVNEQYF
CDR3 DNA: TGTGCCAGCAGTGAAATGGGTAGCGGGAGTGTCAACGAGCAGTACTTC

V gene: TRBV10-3
D gene: TRBD1
J gene: TRBJ2-1
clone size: -
CDR3 protein: CAISGRQGAGNEQFF
CDR3 DNA: TGTGCCATCAGTGGGAGACAGGGGGCGGGAAATGAGCAGTTCTTC

V gene: TRBV28
D gene: -
J gene: TRBJ2-5
clone size: -
CDR3 protein: CASSLTGSETQYF
CDR3 DNA: TGTGCCAGCAGTCTGACAGGTAGCGAGACCCAGTACTTC

V gene: TRBV11-3
D gene: TRBD2
J gene: TRBJ2-2
clone size: few
CDR3 protein: CASSSGLEVAGELFF
CDR3 DNA: TGTGCCAGCAGCTCCGGACTAGAAGTGGCCGGGGAGCTGTTTTTT

V gene: TRBV28
D gene: -
J gene: TRBJ2-2
clone size: -
CDR3 protein: CASKIQGNTGELFF
CDR3 DNA: TGTGCCAGCAAAATCCAGGGGAACACCGGGGAGCTGTTTTTT

V gene: TRBV30
D gene: -
J gene: TRBJ2-3
clone size: few
CDR3 protein: CAWSVRGTPTSTDTQYF
CDR3 DNA: TGTGCCTGGAGTGTACGCGGGACGCCAACCAGCACAGATACGCAGTATTTT

V gene: TRBV7-2
D gene: TRBD1
J gene: TRBJ2-7
clone size: -
CDR3 protein: CASRLAGGPYEQYF
CDR3 DNA: TGTGCCAGCAGGTTGGCAGGGGGCCCCTACGAGCAGTACTTC

V gene: TRBV6-6
D gene: -
J gene: TRBJ1-4
clone size: -
CDR3 protein: CASSVAGGEKLFF
CDR3 DNA: TGTGCCAGCAGCGTGGCCGGGGGTGAAAAACTGTTTTTT

V gene: TRBV6-5
D gene: -
J gene: TRBJ2-3
clone size: -
CDR3 protein: CASSYSIPVGDTQYF
CDR3 DNA: TGTGCCAGCAGTTACTCGATCCCAGTTGGAGATACGCAGTATTTT

V gene: TRBV28
D gene: TRBD1
J gene: TRBJ2-1
clone size: few
CDR3 protein: CASSMTGDSSYNEQFF
CDR3 DNA: TGTGCCAGCAGTATGACAGGGGATAGCTCCTACAATGAGCAGTTCTTC

V gene: TRBV19
D gene: TRBD2
J gene: TRBJ2-1
clone size: few
CDR3 protein: CASSRETGTSGDNEQFF
CDR3 DNA: TGTGCCAGTAGTAGGGAGACCGGGACTAGCGGGGACAATGAGCAGTTCTTC

V gene: TRBV18
D gene: -
J gene: TRBJ2-3
clone size: -
CDR3 protein: CASSPKVASALGTQYF
CDR3 DNA: TGTGCCAGCTCACCAAAGGTGGCGAGTGCCCTCGGGACGCAGTATTTT

V gene: TRBV6-5
D gene: -
J gene: TRBJ2-7
clone size: -
CDR3 protein: CASSYSDSYEQYF
CDR3 DNA: TGTGCCAGCAGTTACTCGGACAGCTACGAGCAGTACTTC

V gene: TRBV6-1
D gene: TRBD2
J gene: TRBJ2-5
clone size: -
CDR3 protein: CASSRGTSGQETQYF
CDR3 DNA: TGTGCCAGCAGTCGAGGGACTAGCGGCCAAGAGACCCAGTACTTC

V gene: TRBV19
D gene: -
J gene: TRBJ1-5
clone size: -
CDR3 protein: CASSRGNQPQHF
CDR3 DNA: TGTGCCAGTAGCCGGGGAAATCAGCCCCAGCATTTT

V gene: TRBV29-1
D gene: TRBD2
J gene: TRBJ2-1
clone size: few
CDR3 protein: CCPGAGGPSYNEQFF
CDR3 DNA: TGCTGTCCGGGGGCGGGAGGACCCTCCTACAATGAGCAGTTCTTC

V gene: TRBV20-1
D gene: TRBD1
J gene: TRBJ2-5
clone size: -
CDR3 protein: CSARQGETQYF
CDR3 DNA: TGCAGTGCCCGACAGGGGGAGACCCAGTACTTC

V gene: TRBV11-1
D gene: TRBD2
J gene: TRBJ2-5
clone size: -
CDR3 protein: CASTAGGANQETQYF
CDR3 DNA: TGTGCCAGCACCGCGGGAGGCGCAAATCAAGAGACCCAGTACTTC

V gene: TRBV13
D gene: TRBD2
J gene: TRBJ2-7
clone size: -
CDR3 protein: CASSSGLAGGTVQYF
CDR3 DNA: TGTGCCAGCAGCTCCGGACTAGCGGGAGGAACCGTGCAGTACTTC

V gene: TRBV5-1
D gene: TRBD1
J gene: TRBJ2-5
clone size: few
CDR3 protein: CASTGQGAGETQYF
CDR3 DNA: TGCGCCAGCACGGGACAGGGGGCCGGGGAGACCCAGTACTTC

V gene: TRBV7-3
D gene: TRBD1
J gene: TRBJ1-1
clone size: few
CDR3 protein: CASSKDRATEAFF
CDR3 DNA: TGTGCCAGCAGCAAGGACAGGGCCACTGAAGCTTTCTTT

V gene: TRBV30
D gene: -
J gene: TRBJ1-3
clone size: few
CDR3 protein: CAWSDGSSTGNTIYF
CDR3 DNA: TGTGCCTGGTCCGACGGGTCGAGTACTGGAAACACCATATATTTT

V gene: TRBV23-1
D gene: -
J gene: TRBJ1-2
clone size: few
CDR3 protein: CASSPGTLYRLRYTF
CDR3 DNA: TGCGCCAGCAGTCCCGGGACACTCTACCGGTTACGCTACACCTTC

V gene: TRBV7-9
D gene: TRBD1
J gene: TRBJ1-4
clone size: few
CDR3 protein: CASSSGTGGGQKLFF
CDR3 DNA: TGTGCCAGCAGCTCGGGGACAGGAGGAGGGCAAAAACTGTTTTTT

V gene: TRBV6-6
D gene: TRBD2
J gene: TRBJ2-4
clone size: few
CDR3 protein: CASSRLAGNIQYF
CDR3 DNA: TGTGCCAGCAGCCGGCTAGCGGGAAACATTCAGTACTTC

V gene: TRBV28
D gene: -
J gene: TRBJ2-3
clone size: few
CDR3 protein: CASNLNTDTQYF
CDR3 DNA: TGTGCCAGCAACCTAAACACAGATACGCAGTATTTT

V gene: TRBV6-6
D gene: -
J gene: TRBJ1-1
clone size: -
CDR3 protein: CASSPYRETEAFF
CDR3 DNA: TGTGCCAGCAGTCCTTACAGGGAAACTGAAGCTTTCTTT